This T cell receptor beta chain was sequenced in a study of T cell changes during pregnancy in multiple sclerosis. Germline V gives CDR1 MNHEY, CDR2 SMNVEV (reference sequence). V was pared by 4 bases and J by 2 bases, with 15 bases of the junction left unmatched. The CDR3 spans 19 residues. TCRdb keeps only in-frame clones here, not all; method: immunoSEQ multiplex PCR. The sample has roughly 41,000 clones, 85% to 95% seen once. The source of this sequence is a female donor with multiple sclerosis, enrolled in a pregnancy study. The specimen comprised CD8+ T cells from peripheral blood mononuclear cells, sampled in the third trimester of pregnancy. The chain recombines TRBV27 with TRBJ2-7; the match to TRBD2 covers 12 bases. This chain's CDR3 is CASSSDPSGRAASPYEQYF. CDR3 sequence (DNA): TGTGCCAGCAGTTCAGATCCTAGCGGGAGGGCAGCCTCGCCCTACGAGCAGTACTTC.